The entry below describes one TCR beta chain. Which antigen it targets is not known. Per-base quality was not reported, and no clone a single base away is much larger than it. The sample belongs to a study of spatial heterogeneity in lung cancer (dated by TCRdb to between 2017 and 2020). Study-wide context: More beta-chain than alpha-chain transcripts were consistently detected, likely reflecting higher beta-chain transcript abundance. In the raw uncorrected reads, each unique combination of TCR and UMI appeared on average more than ten times. In non-small cell lung cancer, the study quantitatively compared TCR alpha and beta repertoires across several tumor regions, matched nontumor lung, and blood. TCR repertoire features were related to nonsynonymous mutation counts determined by whole-exome sequencing of tumor tissue. At surgery, both alpha and beta chains were TCR-sequenced in roughly 230 tumor regions, roughly 64 matched nontumor lung samples and a few dozen PBMC samples.

What the research found in general, with its limitations: Confirming at a functional level the hypothesis that regional TCRs recognize regional mutations was considered to require additional single-cell paired TCR alpha and beta sequencing. Ubiquitous expanded tumor TCRs were found in blood more often at tumor resection than at routine follow-up.

V loses 5 bases at its end and J loses 7 bases; junction bases beyond the gene matches: 8. From the cysteine up to the phenylalanine, the CDR3 has a length of 14 residues. Only CDR3 DNA is held: 42 bases, read in frame from base 1. The germline V gene sets CDR1 to SGHAT and CDR2 to FQNNGV. The library was built by means of 5' RACE. Sequenced on a NextSeq 500. The TCR library protocol attached a unique molecular identifier to each TCR cDNA molecule to allow correction of PCR and sequencing errors. From the authors' description of their analysis: TCR identification, UMI-based error correction and CDR3 extraction were performed with Decombinator tools. Expanded TCRs were defined as those above a frequency of 2 per 1,000, corresponding to the top 1% of the tumor frequency distribution. Renyi diversity was computed with the R vegan package after each repertoire had been subsampled 100 times to 5,000 TCRs. To build CDR3 similarity networks, amino acid triplet string-kernel similarity was used, and CDR3s were connected when their pairwise similarity was above 0.82. The raw public reads went through TCRdb reprocessing: fastp at Q25, MiXCR clone calling, in-frame beta chains kept. CDR3 protein duplicates are merged, each entry listing the most common genes and DNA. The V and J calls and clone size come from TCRdb's table, not from the authors' own analysis. In this sample the table shows about 23,000 distinct CDR3 sequences, about 4.5% of which occur a single time. Under 6.5% of the sample is taken by the ten largest.

What this sample's time point label stands for: sample taken at primary tumor resection. Whole RNA extracted from tumor and nontumor lung tissue, or from cryopreserved PBMC samples, was used for TCR sequencing without cell sorting. Samples were obtained from approximately 77 patients with early-stage, untreated non-small cell lung cancer from the lung TRACERx cohort. Only patients with enough RNA available from two or more tumor regions were chosen for TCR sequencing. This TCR came from a male donor with early-stage non-small cell lung cancer. The specimen comprised PBMCs, sampled at surgery. The chain is assembled from TRBV11-2 and TRBJ2-3, with TRBD1 identical over 8 junction bases. The CDR3 corresponds to CASSTRQGTNTQYF. The DNA sequence is given as TGTGCCAGCAGCACTCGACAGGGGACGAATACGCAGTATTTT.